A single sample gave rise to the 5 T cell receptor beta chains below, sequenced in a study of CD8 T cells in Susac syndrome. Reverse transcription of roughly 0.45 to 1 ug RNA was performed with random hexamers. One entry per CDR3 protein results from TCRdb running MiXCR on the immunoSEQ multiplex PCR reads. Of about 190,000 distinct CDR3 sequences in the sample, around 95% were seen once. The sample comprised CD4+ T cells from PBMCs. The receptors originated from a human donor with Susac syndrome.

The chain is built from TRBV12-3 or TRBV12-4 and TRBJ2-3, with 8 nucleotides matching TRBD2. The length of the CDR3 is 17 residues. After removal of 6 bases from V and 0 bases from J, the junction contained 11 bases not matched to a gene. The CDR3 nucleotides read TGTGCCAGCAGCCCGTCCTATAGCGGGGTTAGCACAGATACGCAGTATTTT. Amino acids: CASSPSYSGVSTDTQYF.

In the case of this clonotype: Relative to the germline gene, one junction end is altered; a read error may explain this. The CDR3 sequence is CASSLAQGQNYEQYF. As DNA, the CDR3 is TGTGCTAGCAGCTTAGCCCAGGGACAGAACTACGAGCAGTACTTC. V is TRBV7-7 and J is TRBJ2-7; 7 bases match TRBD1. There are 15 residues in the CDR3. CDR1 SSHAT and CDR2 FNYEAQ come from the germline V gene (reference sequence).

The chain employs TRBV12-3 or TRBV12-4 and TRBJ2-7; TRBD1 matches at 7 bases. J lost 5 bases, V lost 5 bases, and 9 bases had no gene match. The CDR3 runs 14 residues. In nucleotides, the CDR3 is TGTGCCAGCAGTGGGACAGTGGGACGCAACGAGCAGTACTTC. It translates to CASSGTVGRNEQYF.

The chain links TRBV12-3 or TRBV12-4 to TRBJ1-3; D is unresolved. V was shortened by 6 bases and J by 0 bases, with 3 bases between the two germline ends. The CDR3 runs to 12 residues. The CDR3 nucleotides are TGTGCCAGCAGGAGCTCTGGAAACACCATATATTTT. Protein: CASRSSGNTIYF.

This chain uses TRBV4-3 with TRBJ1-4; 7 bases line up with TRBD1. This CDR3 has 15 amino acids. Germline-derived CDR1 and CDR2 are LGHNA and YSLEER. Germline trimming cut 0 bases from V and 8 bases from J; bases unmatched to any gene: 6. DNA of the CDR3: TGCGCCAGCAGCCAAGATCCCGCAGGGGGAGAAAAACTGTTTTTT. Encoded protein: CASSQDPAGGEKLFF.